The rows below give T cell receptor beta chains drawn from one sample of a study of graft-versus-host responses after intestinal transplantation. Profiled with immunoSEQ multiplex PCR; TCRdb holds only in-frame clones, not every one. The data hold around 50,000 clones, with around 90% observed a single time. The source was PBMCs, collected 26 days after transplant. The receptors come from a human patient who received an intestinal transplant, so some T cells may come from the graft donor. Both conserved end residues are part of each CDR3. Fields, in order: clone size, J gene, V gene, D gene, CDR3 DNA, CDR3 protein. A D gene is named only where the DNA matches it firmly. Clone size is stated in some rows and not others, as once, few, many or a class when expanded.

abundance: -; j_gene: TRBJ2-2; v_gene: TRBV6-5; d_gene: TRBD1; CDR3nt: TGTGCCAGCAGTACCGGGACAGGGGCCGGGGAGCTGTTTTTT; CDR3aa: CASSTGTGAGELFF
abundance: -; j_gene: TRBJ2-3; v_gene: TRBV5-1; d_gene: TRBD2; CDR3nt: TGCGCCAGCAGCTTCACGGCTAGCGGGATAAGGAGCACAGATACGCAGTATTTT; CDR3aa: CASSFTASGIRSTDTQYF
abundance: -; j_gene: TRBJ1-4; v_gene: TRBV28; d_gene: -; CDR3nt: TGTGCCAGCAGTTCCAGGGTCAGGGAAAAACTGTTTTTT; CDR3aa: CASSSRVREKLFF
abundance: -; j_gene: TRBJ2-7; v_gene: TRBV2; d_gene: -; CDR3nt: TGTGCCAGCAGTGAAACAGCCCTAAAATTAACCTACGAGCAGTACTTC; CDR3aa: CASSETALKLTYEQYF
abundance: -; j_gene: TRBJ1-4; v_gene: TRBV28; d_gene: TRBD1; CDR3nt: TGTGCCAGCAGTTTTTTGGACAGGGGTGAAAAACTGTTTTTT; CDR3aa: CASSFLDRGEKLFF
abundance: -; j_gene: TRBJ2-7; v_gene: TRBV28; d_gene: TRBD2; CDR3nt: TGTGCCAGCAGTTTAGCGGGCGGGGGAGACTACGAGCAGTACTTC; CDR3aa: CASSLAGGGDYEQYF
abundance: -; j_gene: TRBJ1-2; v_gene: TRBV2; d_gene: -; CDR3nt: TGTGCCAGCAGTGAAGGGGAGGGAATCTATGGCTACACCTTC; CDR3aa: CASSEGEGIYGYTF
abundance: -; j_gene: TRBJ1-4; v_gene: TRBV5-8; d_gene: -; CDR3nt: TGTGCCAGCAGCTTGGGGACCTTAGGGAGGGATGAAAAACTGTTTTTT; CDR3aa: CASSLGTLGRDEKLFF
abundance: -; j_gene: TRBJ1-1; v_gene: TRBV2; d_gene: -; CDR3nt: TGTGCCAGCAGGACAGGGAACACTGAAGCTTTCTTT; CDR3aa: CASRTGNTEAFF
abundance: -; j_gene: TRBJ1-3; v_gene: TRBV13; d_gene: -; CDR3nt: TGTGCCAGCAGCTCGGAGAGCCCCGGAGGAAACACCATATATTTT; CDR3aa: CASSSESPGGNTIYF
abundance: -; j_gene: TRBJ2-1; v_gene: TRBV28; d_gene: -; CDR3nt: TGTGCCAGCAGTTCAGGGGACCCACCGTACGGTGAGCAGTTCTTC; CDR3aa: CASSSGDPPYGEQFF
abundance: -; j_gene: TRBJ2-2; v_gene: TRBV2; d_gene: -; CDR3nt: TGTGCCAGCAGTGGGAGGTCTTCGAACACCGGGGAGCTGTTTTTT; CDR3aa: CASSGRSSNTGELFF
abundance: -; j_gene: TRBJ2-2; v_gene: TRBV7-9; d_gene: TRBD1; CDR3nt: TGTGCCAGCAGCTTCCGGGGACAGGCCACCGGGGAGCTGTTTTTT; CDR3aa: CASSFRGQATGELFF
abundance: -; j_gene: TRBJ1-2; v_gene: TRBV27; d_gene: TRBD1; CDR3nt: TGTGCCAGCAGTTTATCCTCAGGGGGTAGCTACACCTTC; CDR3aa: CASSLSSGGSYTF
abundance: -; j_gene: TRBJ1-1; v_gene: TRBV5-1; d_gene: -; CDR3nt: TGCGCCAGCAGCTTTAGGCAGGGGAGCACTGAAGCTTTCTTT; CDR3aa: CASSFRQGSTEAFF
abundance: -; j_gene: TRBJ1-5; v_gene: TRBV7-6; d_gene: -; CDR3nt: TGTGCCAGCAGCTTGGGCGCGCACAATCAGCCCCAGCATTTT; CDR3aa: CASSLGAHNQPQHF
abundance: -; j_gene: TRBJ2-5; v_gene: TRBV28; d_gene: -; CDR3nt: TGTGCCAGCAGTTTCGGGGATCGGAGGGAGACCCAGTACTTC; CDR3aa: CASSFGDRRETQYF
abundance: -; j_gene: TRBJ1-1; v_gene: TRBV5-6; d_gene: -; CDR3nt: TGTGCCAGCAAACTTGAGCCGCTGAACACTGAAGCTTTCTTT; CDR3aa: CASKLEPLNTEAFF
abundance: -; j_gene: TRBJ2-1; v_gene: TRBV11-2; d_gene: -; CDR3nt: TGTGCCAGCAGCGGGGGCAGGGGGGATTACAATGAGCAGTTCTTC; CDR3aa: CASSGGRGDYNEQFF
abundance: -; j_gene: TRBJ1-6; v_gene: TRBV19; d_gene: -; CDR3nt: TGTGCCAGTAGTATCGGTATTTCGTCACCCCTCCACTTT; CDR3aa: CASSIGISSPLHF
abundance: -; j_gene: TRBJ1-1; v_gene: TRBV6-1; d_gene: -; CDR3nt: TGTGCCAGCGGGGGGGTGGGGAAGGACACTGAAGCTTTCTTT; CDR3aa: CASGGVGKDTEAFF
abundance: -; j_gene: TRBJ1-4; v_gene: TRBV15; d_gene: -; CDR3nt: TGTGCCACCAGCACGGCAGACTTGGAAAAACTGTTTTTT; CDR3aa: CATSTADLEKLFF
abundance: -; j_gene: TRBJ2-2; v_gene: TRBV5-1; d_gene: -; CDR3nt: TGCGCCAGCAGCTTGGTTTCAAGGGTTGGGAGCGCCGGGGAGCTGTTTTTT; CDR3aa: CASSLVSRVGSAGELFF
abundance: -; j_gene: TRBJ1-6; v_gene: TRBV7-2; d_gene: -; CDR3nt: TGTGCCAGCAGCCCTCTTTCAGAAAGTTCACCCCTCCACTTT; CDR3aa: CASSPLSESSPLHF
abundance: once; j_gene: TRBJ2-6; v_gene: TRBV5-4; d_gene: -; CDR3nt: TGTGCCAGCGGCTTACAGCTCTCTGGGGCCAACGTCCTGACTTTC; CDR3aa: CASGLQLSGANVLTF
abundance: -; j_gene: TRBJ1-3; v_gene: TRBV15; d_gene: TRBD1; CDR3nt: TGTGCCATCAGCAGGGTGACAGGGGGATTCGGAAACACCATATATTTT; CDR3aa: CAISRVTGGFGNTIYF
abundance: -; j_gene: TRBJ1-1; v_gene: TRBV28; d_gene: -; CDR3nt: TGTGCCAGCAGTCCCCCCGGGGGGGTCACTGAAGCTTTCTTT; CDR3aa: CASSPPGGVTEAFF
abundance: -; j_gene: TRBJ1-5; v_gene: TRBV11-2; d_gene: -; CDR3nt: TGTGCCAGCAGCTACATTAATCAGCCCCAGCATTTT; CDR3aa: CASSYINQPQHF
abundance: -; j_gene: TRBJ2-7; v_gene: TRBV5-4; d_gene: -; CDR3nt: TGTGCCAGCAGCTTTACAGACAGAGCCTACGAGCAGTACTTC; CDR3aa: CASSFTDRAYEQYF
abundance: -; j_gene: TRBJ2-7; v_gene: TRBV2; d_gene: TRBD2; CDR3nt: TGTGCCAGCAGCGGGGGGTGGGTTAACGAGCAGTACTTC; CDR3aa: CASSGGWVNEQYF
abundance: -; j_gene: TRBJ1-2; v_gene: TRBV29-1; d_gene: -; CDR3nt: TGCAGCGTTCGCGGGGGGCCCTTCTATGGCTACACCTTC; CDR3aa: CSVRGGPFYGYTF
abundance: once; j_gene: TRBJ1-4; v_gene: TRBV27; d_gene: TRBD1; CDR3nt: TGTGCCAGCAGTTCGCCCGGGACAGGGGGATTTGGGAATGAAAAACTGTTTTTT; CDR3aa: CASSSPGTGGFGNEKLFF
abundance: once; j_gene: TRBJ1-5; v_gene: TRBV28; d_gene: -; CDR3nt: TGTGCCAGCAGTCTACCAGGTACAAATCAGCCCCAGCATTTT; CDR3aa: CASSLPGTNQPQHF
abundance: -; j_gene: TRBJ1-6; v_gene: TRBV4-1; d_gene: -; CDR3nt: TGCGCCAGCAGTCGTGGGGGCAGCAATTCACCCCTCCACTTT; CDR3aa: CASSRGGSNSPLHF
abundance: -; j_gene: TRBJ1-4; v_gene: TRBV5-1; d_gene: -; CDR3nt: TGCGCCAGCAGAGAATGGGGCTCAACTAATGAAAAACTGTTTTTT; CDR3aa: CASREWGSTNEKLFF
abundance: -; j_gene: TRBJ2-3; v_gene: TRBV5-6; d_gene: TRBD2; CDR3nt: TGTGCCAGCAGCTTGGTAGCGTCTAGCGGGGATAACACAGATACGCAGTATTTT; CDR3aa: CASSLVASSGDNTDTQYF
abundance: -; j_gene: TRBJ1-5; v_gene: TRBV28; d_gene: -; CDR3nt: TGTGCCAGCAGTTTCAGTCAGCCCCAGCATTTT; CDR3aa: CASSFSQPQHF
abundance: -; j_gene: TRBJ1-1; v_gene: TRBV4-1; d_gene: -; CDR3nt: TGCGCCAGCAGCCAAGATGCGTCCCCTGAAGCTTTCTTT; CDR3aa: CASSQDASPEAFF
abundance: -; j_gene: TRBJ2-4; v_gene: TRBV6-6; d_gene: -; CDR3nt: TGTGCCAGCAGTTACTCCACAGTAGCCAAAAACATTCAGTACTTC; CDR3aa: CASSYSTVAKNIQYF
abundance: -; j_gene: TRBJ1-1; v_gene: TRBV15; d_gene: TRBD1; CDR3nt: TGTGCCACCAGCAGAGACCTGGACAGGGGTGAAGCTTTCTTT; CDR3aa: CATSRDLDRGEAFF
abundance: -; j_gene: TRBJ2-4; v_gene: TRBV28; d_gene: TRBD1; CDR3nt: TGTGCCAGCAGTTGGACCTCCGGGACAGCCGAATTAACCAAAAACATTCAGTACTTC; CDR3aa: CASSWTSGTAELTKNIQYF
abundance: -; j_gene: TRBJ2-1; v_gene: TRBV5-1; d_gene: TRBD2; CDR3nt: TGCGCCAGCAGCTTGGCTTCTAGCGGGTGGCACAATGAGCAGTTCTTC; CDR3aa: CASSLASSGWHNEQFF